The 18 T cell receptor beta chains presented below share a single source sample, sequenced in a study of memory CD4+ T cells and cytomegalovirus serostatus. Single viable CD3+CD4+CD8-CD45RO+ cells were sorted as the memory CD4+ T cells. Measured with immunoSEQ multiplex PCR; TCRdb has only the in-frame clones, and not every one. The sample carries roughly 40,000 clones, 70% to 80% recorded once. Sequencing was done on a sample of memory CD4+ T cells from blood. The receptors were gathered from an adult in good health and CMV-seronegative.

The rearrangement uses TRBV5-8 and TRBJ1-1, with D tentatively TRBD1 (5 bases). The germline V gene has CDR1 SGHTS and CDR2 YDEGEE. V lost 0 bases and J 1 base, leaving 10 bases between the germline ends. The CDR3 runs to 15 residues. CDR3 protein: CASSLGGAGNTEAFF. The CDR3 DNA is TGTGCCAGCAGCTTGGGTGGGGCAGGGAACACTGAAGCTTTCTTT.

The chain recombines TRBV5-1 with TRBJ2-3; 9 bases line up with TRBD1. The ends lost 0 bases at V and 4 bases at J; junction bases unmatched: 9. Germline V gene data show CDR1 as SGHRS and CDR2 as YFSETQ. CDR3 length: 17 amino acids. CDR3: CASSLGSGTGLADTQYF. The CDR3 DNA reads TGCGCCAGCAGCTTGGGGTCCGGGACAGGGTTAGCAGATACGCAGTATTTT. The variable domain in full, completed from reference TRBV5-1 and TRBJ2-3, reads KAGVTQTPRYLIKTRGQQVTLSCSPISGHRSVSWYQQTPGQGLQFLFEYFSETQRNKGNFPGRFSGRQFSNSRSEMNVSTLELGDSALYLCASSLGSGTGLADTQYFGPGTRLTVL.

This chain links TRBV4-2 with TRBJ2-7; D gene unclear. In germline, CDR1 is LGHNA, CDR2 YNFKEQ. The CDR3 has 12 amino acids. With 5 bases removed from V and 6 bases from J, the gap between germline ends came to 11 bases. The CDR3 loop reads CASSLERSEQYF. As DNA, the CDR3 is TGTGCCAGCAGCTTGGAGCGTTCCGAGCAGTACTTC.

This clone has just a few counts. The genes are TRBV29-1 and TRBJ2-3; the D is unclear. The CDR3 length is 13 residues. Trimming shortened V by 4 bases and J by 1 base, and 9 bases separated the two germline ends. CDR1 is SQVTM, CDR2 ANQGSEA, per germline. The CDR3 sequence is CSVVSVGTDTQYF. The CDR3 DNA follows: TGCAGCGTTGTGTCTGTGGGCACAGATACGCAGTATTTT.

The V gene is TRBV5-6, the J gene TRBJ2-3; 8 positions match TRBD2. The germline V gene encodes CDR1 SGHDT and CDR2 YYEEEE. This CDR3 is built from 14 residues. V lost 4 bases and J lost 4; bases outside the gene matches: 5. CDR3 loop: CASSPGLEPDTQYF. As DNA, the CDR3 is TGTGCCAGCAGCCCGGGACTAGAACCAGATACGCAGTATTTT.

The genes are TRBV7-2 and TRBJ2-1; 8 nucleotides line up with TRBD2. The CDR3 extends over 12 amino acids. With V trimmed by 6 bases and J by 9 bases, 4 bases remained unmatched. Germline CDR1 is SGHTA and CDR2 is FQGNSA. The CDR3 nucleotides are TGTGCCAGCAGACAAAGCGGGGGTGAGCAGTTCTTC. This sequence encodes CASRQSGGEQFF.

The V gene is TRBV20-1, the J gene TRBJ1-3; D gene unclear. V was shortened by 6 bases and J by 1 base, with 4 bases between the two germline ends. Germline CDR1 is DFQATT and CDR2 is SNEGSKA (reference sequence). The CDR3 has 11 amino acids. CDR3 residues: CSAGSGNTIYF. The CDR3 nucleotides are TGCAGTGCGGGGTCTGGAAACACCATATATTTT.

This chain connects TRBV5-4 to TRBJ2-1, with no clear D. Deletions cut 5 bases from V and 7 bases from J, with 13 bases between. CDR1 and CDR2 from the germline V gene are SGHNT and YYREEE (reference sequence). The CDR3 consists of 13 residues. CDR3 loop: CASSTDRRNEQFF. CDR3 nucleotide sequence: TGTGCCAGCAGTACCGATCGGCGGAATGAGCAGTTCTTC.

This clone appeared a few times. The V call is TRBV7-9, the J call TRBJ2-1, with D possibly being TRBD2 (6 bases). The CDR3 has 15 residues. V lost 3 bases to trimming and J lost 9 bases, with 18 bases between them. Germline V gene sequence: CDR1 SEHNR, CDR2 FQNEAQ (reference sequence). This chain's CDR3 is CASSFGRGGNGEQFF. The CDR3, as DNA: TGTGCCAGCAGCTTCGGACGGGGCGGGAACGGTGAGCAGTTCTTC. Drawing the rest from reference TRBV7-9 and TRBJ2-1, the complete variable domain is DTGVSQNPRHKITKRGQNVTFRCDPISEHNRLYWYRQTLGQGPEFLTYFQNEAQLEKSRLLSDRFSAERPKGSFSTLEIQRTEQGDSAMYLCASSFGRGGNGEQFFGPGTRLTVL.

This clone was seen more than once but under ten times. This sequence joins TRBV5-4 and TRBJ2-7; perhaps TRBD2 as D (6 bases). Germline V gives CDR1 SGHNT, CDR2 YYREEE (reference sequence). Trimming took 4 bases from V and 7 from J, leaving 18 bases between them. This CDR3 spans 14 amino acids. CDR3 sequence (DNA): TGTGCCAGCAGCATTCCGGGACCGGGGGAGGAGCAGTACTTC. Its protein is CASSIPGPGEEQYF.

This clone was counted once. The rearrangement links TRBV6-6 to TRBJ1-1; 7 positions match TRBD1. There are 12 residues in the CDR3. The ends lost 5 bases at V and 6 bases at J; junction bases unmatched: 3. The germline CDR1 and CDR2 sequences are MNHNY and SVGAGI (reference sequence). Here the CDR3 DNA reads TGTGCCAGCAGTCCGACAGGGTCTGAAGCTTTCTTT. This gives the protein CASSPTGSEAFF.

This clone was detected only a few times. This chain's CDR3 is CASSLSGRAKNIQYF. The CDR3 DNA reads as TGCGCCAGCAGCCTTAGCGGGAGGGCCAAAAACATTCAGTACTTC. This rearrangement joins TRBV10-2 to TRBJ2-4, with 10 bases identical to TRBD2. Germline V gene lookup returns CDR1 WSHSY and CDR2 SAAADI. The CDR3 has 15 amino acids. The V gene end was trimmed by 6 bases and the J gene end by 1 base; junction bases not matched to a gene: 3.

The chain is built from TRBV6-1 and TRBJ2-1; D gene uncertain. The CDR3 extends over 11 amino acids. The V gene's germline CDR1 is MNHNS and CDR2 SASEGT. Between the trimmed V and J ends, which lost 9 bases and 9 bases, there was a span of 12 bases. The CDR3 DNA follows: TGTGCCAGTTCTGGAGTCGTTGAGCAGTTCTTC. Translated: CASSGVVEQFF.

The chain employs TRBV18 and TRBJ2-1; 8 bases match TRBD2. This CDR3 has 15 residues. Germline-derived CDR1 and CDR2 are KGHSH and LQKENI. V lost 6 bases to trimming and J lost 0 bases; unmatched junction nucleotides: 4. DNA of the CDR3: TGTGCCAGCTCCCTAGCGGGCAGCTCCTACAATGAGCAGTTCTTC. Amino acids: CASSLAGSSYNEQFF.

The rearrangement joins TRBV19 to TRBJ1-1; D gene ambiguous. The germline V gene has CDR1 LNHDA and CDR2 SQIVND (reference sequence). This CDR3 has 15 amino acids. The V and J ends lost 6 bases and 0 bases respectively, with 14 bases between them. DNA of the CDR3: TGTGCCAGTAGCGGCATGGGTGTTATGAACACTGAAGCTTTCTTT. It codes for CASSGMGVMNTEAFF.

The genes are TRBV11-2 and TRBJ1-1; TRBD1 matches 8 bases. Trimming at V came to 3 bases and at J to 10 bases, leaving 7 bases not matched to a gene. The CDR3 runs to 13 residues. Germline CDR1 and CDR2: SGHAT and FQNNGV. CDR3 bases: TGTGCCAGCAGCTTGGGCAGGGGGCGAGGAGCTTTCTTT. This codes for CASSLGRGRGAFF.

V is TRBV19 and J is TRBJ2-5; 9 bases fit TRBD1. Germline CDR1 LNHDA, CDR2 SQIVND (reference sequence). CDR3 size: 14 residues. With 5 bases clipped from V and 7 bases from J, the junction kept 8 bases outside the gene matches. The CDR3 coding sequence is TGTGCCAGTAGTCCCCGGGACAGGGACACGACCCAGTACTTC. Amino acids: CASSPRDRDTTQYF.

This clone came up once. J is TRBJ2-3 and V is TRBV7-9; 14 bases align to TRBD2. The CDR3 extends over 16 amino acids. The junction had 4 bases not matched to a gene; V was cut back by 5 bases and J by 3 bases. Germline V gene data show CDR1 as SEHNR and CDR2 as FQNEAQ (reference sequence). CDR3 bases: TGTGCCAGCAGCGGGGGACTAGCGGGAGTTACAGATACGCAGTATTTT. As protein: CASSGGLAGVTDTQYF.